Listed below are T cell receptor beta chains from one sample, sequenced in a study of blood T cell repertoires in COVID-19. TCRdb keeps only in-frame clones here, not all; method: immunoSEQ multiplex PCR. The sample gives approximately 400,000 clones, approximately 90% of which show up once; about 0.86% is in the top ten. The sample comprised PBMCs or T cells enriched from blood (not recorded which). Receptor source: a woman in her thirties or forties who had been exposed to COVID-19. Both conserved end residues are part of each CDR3.

J	V	CDR3
TRBJ1-2	TRBV6-5	CASSYVGSTGYGYTF
TRBJ2-3	TRBV19	CATDGGRASDTQYF
TRBJ1-4	TRBV10-2	CASSRDSFNEKLFF
TRBJ1-4	TRBV14	CASSQDLAGGAATNEKLFF
TRBJ2-7	TRBV2	CASQRQGGGYEQYF
TRBJ1-1	TRBV6-5	CASSYRQGAGTEAFF
TRBJ1-1	TRBV29-1	CSVERSAEAFF
TRBJ1-1	TRBV10-3	CAIGIPGGEAFF
TRBJ2-7	TRBV10-1	CASSATRGPRSYEQYF
TRBJ1-2	TRBV2	CASGTAYGYTF
TRBJ2-2	TRBV6-5	CASSSTTGELFF
TRBJ2-1	TRBV30	CAWTGVTIYNEQFF
TRBJ2-1	TRBV2	CASSQTGWVGNEQFF
TRBJ1-4	TRBV30	CACRGGAGNEKLFF
TRBJ1-2	TRBV29-1	CSAGTGGYGGKGYTF
TRBJ2-4	TRBV7-2	CASSSPLTGAKNIQYF
TRBJ1-5	TRBV19	CASSILTVDNQPQHF
TRBJ2-7	TRBV7-2	CASSQGGGSQDEQYF
TRBJ2-6	TRBV6-5	CASQNSGSGANVLTF
TRBJ2-7	TRBV15	CATSTPDRAYEQYF
TRBJ2-3	TRBV13	CASSGERGAADTQYF
TRBJ2-2	TRBV7-3	CASSLLGQGLTGELFF
TRBJ2-6	TRBV5-1	CASRKGDSSGANVLTF
TRBJ2-7	TRBV7-8	CASSLSRGQRYEQYF
TRBJ2-1	TRBV7-6	CASSLRPSGGPRYNEQFF
TRBJ2-7	TRBV29-1	CSVEGNNLEQYF
TRBJ1-6	TRBV12-3/TRBV12-4	CASSFENSPLHF
TRBJ1-5	TRBV24-1	CATSVAGGRPQHF
TRBJ2-3	TRBV24-1	CATSEGLAEGNTQYF
TRBJ1-2	TRBV9	CASSVSRVDGYTF
TRBJ1-5	TRBV11-2	CASSLRGNQPQHF
TRBJ2-5	TRBV5-1	CASSLGQQETQYF
TRBJ2-3	TRBV29-1	CSATGPGGTDTQYF
TRBJ1-2	TRBV25-1	CASSGTGSEAGYTF
TRBJ2-2	TRBV3-1/TRBV3-2	CASSQGTGTNTGELFF
TRBJ1-3	TRBV5-1	CASSRTDSSSGNTIYF
TRBJ1-2	TRBV9	CASSGLGQGERYGYTF
TRBJ2-1	TRBV5-8	CASRARGLSSYNEQFF
TRBJ1-1	TRBV6-2/TRBV6-3	CASSSGGVGNTEAFF
TRBJ2-1	TRBV28	CASSPAGGFNEQFF
TRBJ1-4	TRBV7-9	CASSLQGTNEKLFF
TRBJ1-4	TRBV29-1	CSVEILARGLFF